A selection of T cell receptor beta chains follows, all from one sample in a study of radiation and T cells in renal cell carcinoma. Only in-frame clones appear in the TCRdb table, and some are missing; sequencing was by immunoSEQ multiplex PCR. The sample consists of some 130,000 clones, around four fifths of them appearing once. The source was blood, collected from a patient whose treatment included radiotherapy and nephrectomy. These TCRs come from a woman aged 60-70 years with renal cell carcinoma. CDR3s include the opening cysteine and the closing phenylalanine or tryptophan.

CDR3 protein: CSAELSGRENEQYF
V gene: TRBV29-1
J gene: TRBJ2-7

CDR3 protein: CASSYSRKNTEAFF
V gene: TRBV6-5
J gene: TRBJ1-1

CDR3 protein: CASSSGANYGYTF
V gene: TRBV6-6
J gene: TRBJ1-2

CDR3 protein: CASSQAFF
V gene: TRBV6-5
J gene: TRBJ1-1

CDR3 protein: CASSIPGGYNEQFF
V gene: TRBV19
J gene: TRBJ2-1

CDR3 protein: CASSMGQGFGNTIYF
V gene: TRBV19
J gene: TRBJ1-3

CDR3 protein: CASSQITQGNYGYTF
V gene: TRBV4-3
J gene: TRBJ1-2

CDR3 protein: CASSLAVSQETQYF
V gene: TRBV5-1
J gene: TRBJ2-5

CDR3 protein: CASSLRGGGTEAFF
V gene: TRBV11-2
J gene: TRBJ1-1

CDR3 protein: CATSRDPGPYEQYF
V gene: TRBV15
J gene: TRBJ2-7

CDR3 protein: CASSYSGANQPQHF
V gene: TRBV6-5
J gene: TRBJ1-5

CDR3 protein: CASSYSIGEGFTEAFF
V gene: TRBV6-5
J gene: TRBJ1-1

CDR3 protein: CATLTSSDYGYTF
V gene: TRBV30
J gene: TRBJ1-2

CDR3 protein: CASSTGQTPNTIYF
V gene: TRBV5-4
J gene: TRBJ1-3

CDR3 protein: CASTVQGMNTEAFF
V gene: TRBV6-5
J gene: TRBJ1-1

CDR3 protein: CASSPRDTNYGYTF
V gene: TRBV18
J gene: TRBJ1-2

CDR3 protein: CASSPGGGRSYNEQFF
V gene: TRBV11-2
J gene: TRBJ2-1

CDR3 protein: CASSLVAGFNQPQHF
V gene: TRBV5-6
J gene: TRBJ1-5

CDR3 protein: CASSRQMDRRIPYGYTF
V gene: TRBV5-5
J gene: TRBJ1-2

CDR3 protein: CASSPTGAPNAFF
V gene: TRBV11-2
J gene: TRBJ1-1

CDR3 protein: CSVGRQANTEAFF
V gene: TRBV29-1
J gene: TRBJ1-1

CDR3 protein: CASRDGQGYTEAFF
V gene: TRBV28
J gene: TRBJ1-1

CDR3 protein: CAWAQGQLGSPLHF
V gene: TRBV30
J gene: TRBJ1-6

CDR3 protein: CASSEILNEQYF
V gene: TRBV6-1
J gene: TRBJ2-7

CDR3 protein: CASSPPQGTNTEAFF
V gene: TRBV18
J gene: TRBJ1-1

CDR3 protein: CASSLGPVSGETQYF
V gene: TRBV11-3
J gene: TRBJ2-5